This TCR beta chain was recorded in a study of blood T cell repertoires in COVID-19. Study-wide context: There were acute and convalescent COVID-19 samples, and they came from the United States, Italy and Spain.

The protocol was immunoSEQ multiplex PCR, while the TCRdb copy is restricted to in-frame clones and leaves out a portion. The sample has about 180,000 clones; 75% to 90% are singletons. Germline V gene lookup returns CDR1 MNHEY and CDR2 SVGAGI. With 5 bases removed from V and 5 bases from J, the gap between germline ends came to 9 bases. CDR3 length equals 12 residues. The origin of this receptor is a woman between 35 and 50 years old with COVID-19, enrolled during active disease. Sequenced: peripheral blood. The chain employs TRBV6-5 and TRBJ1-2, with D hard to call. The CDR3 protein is CASSIRGYGYTF. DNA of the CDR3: TGTGCCAGCAGTATACGGGGTTATGGCTACACCTTC.